The source of this TCR beta chain is a study of OX40 agonist ivuxolimab in advanced cancers. This table comes from immunoSEQ multiplex PCR, and its TCRdb copy is limited to in-frame clones, with some not included. The sample yields 60,000 to 75,000 clones, 75% to 85% seen once. As to this clone: Its antigen is not known.

Regarding the study as a whole: Clonal expansion from baseline to week 6 occurred in both CD4+ and CD8+ T cells. It was also the case that some nonresponders had low normalized T-cell clonal expansion. The study found among the lowest clonal expansion in partial responders at 0.1-3.0 mg/kg.

Germline V gene sequence: CDR1 MNHEY, CDR2 SVGAGI. Deletions cut 7 bases from V and 5 bases from J, with 14 bases between. CDR3 length equals 13 residues. The sample here was CD4+ or CD8+ T cells sorted from blood, taken in a trial of the OX40 agonist ivuxolimab. The sequence was collected from an adult with an advanced solid tumor such as melanoma, head and neck, liver or kidney cancer. The chain links TRBV6-5 to TRBJ1-2; D is perhaps TRBD1 (5 bases). The CDR3 region has the DNA TGTGCCAGCATTAGGGAACAGGTGTATGGCTACACCTTC. Its protein product is CASIREQVYGYTF.